This T cell receptor beta chain was observed in a study of T-cell reconstitution after alpha-beta-depleted transplantation in children. Whole-study findings and limits: The high TCRbeta diversity at day 60 in some patients came from surviving recipient T cells and thymic progenitors. There were reportedly several hundred expanded graft clones from which alpha-beta T cells came about two months after transplant. Newly generated T cells supplied most T-cell counts and diversity one year post-transplant.

There are 14 residues in the CDR3. Germline-derived CDR1 and CDR2 are MNHEY and SVGAGI. V dropped 4 bases and J dropped 7 bases, with 17 bases sitting between them. This clonotype came up many times. The antigen is undetermined. The TCRbeta library was prepared with unique molecular identifiers. Each CDR3 protein gets one entry after TCRdb re-called the PCR reads with MiXCR. This table holds roughly 790,000 distinct CDR3 sequences, around 17% found once. The chain couples TRBV6-5 to TRBJ2-7, with D perhaps TRBD1 (5 bases). The TCR comes from a male patient between 10 and 17 years old who had a stem cell transplant for acute lymphoblastic leukemia, so the T cells may come from the graft donor. The sample consisted of PBMCs, mostly from graft donor cells, taken 360 days after TCRalphabeta/CD19-depleted stem cell transplant. CDR3 sequence reads: CASSFQGRVGEQYF. DNA of the CDR3: TGTGCCAGCAGTTTCCAGGGTCGAGTGGGGGAGCAGTACTTC.